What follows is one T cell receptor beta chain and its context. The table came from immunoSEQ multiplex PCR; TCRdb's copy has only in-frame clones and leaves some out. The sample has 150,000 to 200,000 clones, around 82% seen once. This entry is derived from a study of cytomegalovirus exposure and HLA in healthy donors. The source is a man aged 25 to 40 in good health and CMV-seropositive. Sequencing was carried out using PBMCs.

The CDR3 here is CASSAPGPSYNEQFF. CDR3 sequence (DNA): TGTGCCAGCAGCGCCCCAGGGCCTTCCTACAATGAGCAGTTCTTC. This chain joins TRBV7-3 and TRBJ2-1, with D perhaps matching TRBD1 (5 bases). Germline CDR1 is SGHTA and CDR2 is FQGTGA. V lost 5 bases to trimming and J lost 1 base, with 12 bases between them. This CDR3 has 15 residues.